This T cell receptor (beta chain) emerged from a study of human T cells and chemical hapten exposure. Findings and limits, study-wide: TCRs at high frequency, those above 1 in 1000, did not change with DPC sensitization.

Unfractionated whole blood was the source from which total RNA was extracted. V dropped 1 base and J dropped 2; count of bases not matched to a gene: 11. This CDR3 is built from 17 residues. Germline CDR1 reads LGHDT; CDR2 reads YNNKEL (reference sequence). Each CDR3 protein is one row after TCRdb ran MiXCR on the 5' RACE reads. The table shows 120,000 to 150,000 distinct CDR3 sequences, with roughly 4% occurring only once. As to this clonotype: What it binds is not known.

This clonotype was sampled from a female donor in good health. The V and J genes are TRBV3-1 and TRBJ2-7, with 7 bases lining up with TRBD2. The CDR3 loop reads CASSQGASGGGPYEQYF. CDR3 in DNA: TGTGCCAGCAGCCAAGGCGCGTCGGGGGGTGGCCCCTACGAGCAGTACTTC.